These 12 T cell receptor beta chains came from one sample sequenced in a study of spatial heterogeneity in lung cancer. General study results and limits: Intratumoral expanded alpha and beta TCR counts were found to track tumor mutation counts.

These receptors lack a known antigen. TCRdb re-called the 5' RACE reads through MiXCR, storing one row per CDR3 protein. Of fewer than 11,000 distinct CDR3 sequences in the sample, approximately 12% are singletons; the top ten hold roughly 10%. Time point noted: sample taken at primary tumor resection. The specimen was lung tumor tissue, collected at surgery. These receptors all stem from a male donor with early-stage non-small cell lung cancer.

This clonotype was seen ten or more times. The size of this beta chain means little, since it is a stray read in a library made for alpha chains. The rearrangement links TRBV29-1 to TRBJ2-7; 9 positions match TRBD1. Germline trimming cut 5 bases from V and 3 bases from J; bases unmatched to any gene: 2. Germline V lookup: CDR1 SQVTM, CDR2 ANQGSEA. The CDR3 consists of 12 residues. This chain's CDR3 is CSVQTGGYEQYF. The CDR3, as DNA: TGCAGCGTTCAGACAGGGGGCTACGAGCAGTACTTC.

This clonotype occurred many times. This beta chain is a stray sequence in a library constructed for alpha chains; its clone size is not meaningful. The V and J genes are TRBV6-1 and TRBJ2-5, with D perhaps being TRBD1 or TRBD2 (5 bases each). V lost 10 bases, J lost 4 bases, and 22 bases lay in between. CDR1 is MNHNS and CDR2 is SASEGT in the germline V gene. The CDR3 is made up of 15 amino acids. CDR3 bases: TGTGCCACCCGGGACGCATATTACCTGGGAGAGACCCAGTACTTC. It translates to CATRDAYYLGETQYF.

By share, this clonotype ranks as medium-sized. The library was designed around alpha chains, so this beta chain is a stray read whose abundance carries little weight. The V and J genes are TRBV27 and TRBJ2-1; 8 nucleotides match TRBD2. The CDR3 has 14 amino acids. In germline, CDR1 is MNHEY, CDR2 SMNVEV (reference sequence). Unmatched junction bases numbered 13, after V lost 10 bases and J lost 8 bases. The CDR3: CATKTSEAGYEQFF. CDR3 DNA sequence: TGTGCCACCAAGACTAGCGAGGCGGGGTATGAGCAGTTCTTC.

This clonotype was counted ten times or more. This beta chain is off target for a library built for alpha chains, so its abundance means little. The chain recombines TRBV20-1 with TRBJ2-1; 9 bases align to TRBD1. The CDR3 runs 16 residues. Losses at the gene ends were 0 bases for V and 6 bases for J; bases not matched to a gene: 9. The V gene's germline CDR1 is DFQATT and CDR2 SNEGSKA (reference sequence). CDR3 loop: CSARDVRQGDINEQFF. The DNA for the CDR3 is TGCAGTGCTAGAGATGTCCGACAGGGGGATATCAATGAGCAGTTCTTC.

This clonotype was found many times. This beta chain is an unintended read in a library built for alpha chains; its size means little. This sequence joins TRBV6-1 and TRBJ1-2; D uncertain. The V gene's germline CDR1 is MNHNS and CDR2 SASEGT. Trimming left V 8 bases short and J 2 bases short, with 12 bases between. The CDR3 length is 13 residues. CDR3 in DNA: TGTGCCAGCGGAGGGTATGGAAACTATGGCTACACCTTC. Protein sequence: CASGGYGNYGYTF.

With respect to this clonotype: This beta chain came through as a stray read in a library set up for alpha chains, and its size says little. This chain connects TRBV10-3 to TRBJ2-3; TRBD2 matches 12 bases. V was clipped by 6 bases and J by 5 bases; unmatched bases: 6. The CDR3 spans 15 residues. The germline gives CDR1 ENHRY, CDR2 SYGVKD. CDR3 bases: TGTGCCATCAGCCTAGCGGGGGGGCATGGAGATACGCAGTATTTT. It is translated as CAISLAGGHGDTQYF.

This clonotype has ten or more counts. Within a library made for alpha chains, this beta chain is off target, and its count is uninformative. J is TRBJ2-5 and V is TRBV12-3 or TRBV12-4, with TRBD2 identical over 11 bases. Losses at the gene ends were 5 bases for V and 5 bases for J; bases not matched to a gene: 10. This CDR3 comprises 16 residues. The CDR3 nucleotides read TGTGCCAGCAGTAACAGAACTAGCGGGAGCGGCGAGACCCAGTACTTC. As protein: CASSNRTSGSGETQYF.

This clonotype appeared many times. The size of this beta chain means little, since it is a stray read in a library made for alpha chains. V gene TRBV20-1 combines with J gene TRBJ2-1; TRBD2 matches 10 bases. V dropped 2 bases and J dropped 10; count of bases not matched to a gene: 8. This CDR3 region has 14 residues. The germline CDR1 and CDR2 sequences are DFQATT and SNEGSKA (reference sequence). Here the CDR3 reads CSARTLAGDREQFF. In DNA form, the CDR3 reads TGCAGTGCTAGAACTCTAGCGGGAGATAGGGAGCAGTTCTTC.

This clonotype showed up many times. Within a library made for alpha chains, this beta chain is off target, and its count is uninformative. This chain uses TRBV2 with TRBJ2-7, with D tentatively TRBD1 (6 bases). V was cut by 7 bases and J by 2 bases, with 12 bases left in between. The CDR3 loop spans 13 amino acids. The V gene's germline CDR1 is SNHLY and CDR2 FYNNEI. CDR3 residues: CASTTGIPYEQYF. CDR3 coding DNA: TGTGCCAGCACCACAGGGATTCCCTACGAGCAGTACTTC.

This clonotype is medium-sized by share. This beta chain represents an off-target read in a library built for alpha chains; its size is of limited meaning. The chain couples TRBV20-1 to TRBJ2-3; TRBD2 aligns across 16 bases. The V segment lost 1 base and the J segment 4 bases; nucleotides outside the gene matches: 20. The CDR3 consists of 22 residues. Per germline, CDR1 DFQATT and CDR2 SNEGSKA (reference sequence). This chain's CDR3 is CSARGRSTQSGTSGRASDTQYF. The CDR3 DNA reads TGCAGTGCTAGAGGACGATCAACTCAATCCGGGACTAGCGGGAGGGCCTCAGATACGCAGTATTTT.

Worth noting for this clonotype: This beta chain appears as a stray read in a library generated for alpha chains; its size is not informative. CDR3 protein: CASSHGQGWEKLFF. The DNA of the CDR3 is TGTGCCAGCAGTCATGGACAGGGTTGGGAAAAACTGTTTTTT. This chain links TRBV27 with TRBJ1-4; 8 bases line up with TRBD1. This CDR3 contains 14 residues. Germline lookup yields CDR1 MNHEY and CDR2 SMNVEV (reference sequence). Trimming cost V 5 bases and J 8 bases; bases outside gene matches: 7.

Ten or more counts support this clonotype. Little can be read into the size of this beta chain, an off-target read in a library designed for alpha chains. CDR3: CASSKREGLGENIQYF. The DNA of the CDR3 is TGTGCCAGCAGTAAGCGGGAGGGCCTAGGGGAAAACATTCAGTACTTC. The chain recombines TRBV25-1 with TRBJ2-4, with 10 bases fitting TRBD2. The CDR3 loop spans 16 amino acids. Per germline, CDR1 MGHDK and CDR2 SYGVNS. Losses at the gene ends were 5 bases for V and 5 bases for J; bases not matched to a gene: 9.